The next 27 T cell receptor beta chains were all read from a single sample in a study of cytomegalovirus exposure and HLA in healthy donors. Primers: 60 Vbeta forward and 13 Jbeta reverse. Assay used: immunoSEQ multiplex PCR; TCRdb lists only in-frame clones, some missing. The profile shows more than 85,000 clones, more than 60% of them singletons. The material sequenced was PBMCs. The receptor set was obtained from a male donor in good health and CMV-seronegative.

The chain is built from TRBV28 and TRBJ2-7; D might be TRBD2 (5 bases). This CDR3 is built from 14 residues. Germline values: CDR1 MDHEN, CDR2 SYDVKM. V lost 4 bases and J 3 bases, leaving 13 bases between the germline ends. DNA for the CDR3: TGTGCCAGCAGTTATTCAGAGGGAGTCTACGAGCAGTACTTC. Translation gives CASSYSEGVYEQYF.

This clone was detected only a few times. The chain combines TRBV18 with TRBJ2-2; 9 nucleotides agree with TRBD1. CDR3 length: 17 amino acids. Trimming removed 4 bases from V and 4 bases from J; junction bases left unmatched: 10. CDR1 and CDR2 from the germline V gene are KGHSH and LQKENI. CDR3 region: CASSLEQGARATGELFF. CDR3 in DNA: TGTGCCAGCTCACTCGAACAGGGGGCGCGTGCCACCGGGGAGCTGTTTTTT. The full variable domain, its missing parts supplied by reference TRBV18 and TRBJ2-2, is NAGVMQNPRHLVRRRGQEARLRCSPMKGHSHVYWYRQLPEEGLKFMVYLQKENIIDESGMPKERFSAEFPKEGPSILRIQQVVRGDSAAYFCASSLEQGARATGELFFGEGSRLTVL.

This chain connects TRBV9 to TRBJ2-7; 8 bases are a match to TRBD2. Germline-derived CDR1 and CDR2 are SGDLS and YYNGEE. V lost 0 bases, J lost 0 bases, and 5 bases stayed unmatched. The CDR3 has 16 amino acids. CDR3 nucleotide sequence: TGTGCCAGCAGCGTAGCTCCTAGCGGGTACTCCTACGAGCAGTACTTC. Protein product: CASSVAPSGYSYEQYF.

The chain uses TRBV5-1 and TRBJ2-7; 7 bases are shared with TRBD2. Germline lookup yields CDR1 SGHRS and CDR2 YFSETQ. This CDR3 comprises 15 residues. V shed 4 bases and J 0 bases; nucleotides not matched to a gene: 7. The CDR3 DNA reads TGCGCCAGCAGCCCGACGGGAGGTAGCTCCTACGAGCAGTACTTC. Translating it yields CASSPTGGSSYEQYF.

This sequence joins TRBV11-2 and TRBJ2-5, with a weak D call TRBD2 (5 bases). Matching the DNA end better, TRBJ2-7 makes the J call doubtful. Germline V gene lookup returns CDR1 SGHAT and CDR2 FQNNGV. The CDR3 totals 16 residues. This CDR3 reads CASSSRVAGRTYEQYF. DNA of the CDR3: TGTGCCAGCAGCTCCCGGGTGGCGGGTCGTACCTACGAGCAGTACTTC.

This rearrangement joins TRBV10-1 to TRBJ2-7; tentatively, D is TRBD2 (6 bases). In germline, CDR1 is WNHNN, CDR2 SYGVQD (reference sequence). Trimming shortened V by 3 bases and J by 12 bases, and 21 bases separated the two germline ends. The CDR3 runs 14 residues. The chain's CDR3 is CASSDPLEGSVRYF. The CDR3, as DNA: TGCGCCAGCAGTGACCCATTGGAGGGTAGCGTTCGGTACTTC.

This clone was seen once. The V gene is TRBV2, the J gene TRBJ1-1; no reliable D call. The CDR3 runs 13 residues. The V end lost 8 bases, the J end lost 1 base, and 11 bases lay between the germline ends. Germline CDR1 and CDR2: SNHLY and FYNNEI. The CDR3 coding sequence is TGTGCCAGCGGAGGTGGCAGGAACACTGAAGCTTTCTTT. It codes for CASGGGRNTEAFF.

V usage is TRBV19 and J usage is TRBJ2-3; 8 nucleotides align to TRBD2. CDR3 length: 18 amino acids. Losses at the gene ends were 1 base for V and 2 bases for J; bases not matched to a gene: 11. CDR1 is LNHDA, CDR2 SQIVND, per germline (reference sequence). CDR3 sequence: CASSIAGGPFRDTDTQYF. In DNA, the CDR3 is TGTGCCAGTAGTATAGCGGGAGGGCCTTTCCGGGACACAGATACGCAGTATTTT.

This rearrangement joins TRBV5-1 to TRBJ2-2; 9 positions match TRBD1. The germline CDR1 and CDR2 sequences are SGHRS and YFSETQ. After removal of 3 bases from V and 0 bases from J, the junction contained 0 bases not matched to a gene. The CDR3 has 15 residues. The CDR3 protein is CASSWDRANTGELFF. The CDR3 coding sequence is TGCGCCAGCAGCTGGGACAGGGCGAACACCGGGGAGCTGTTTTTT. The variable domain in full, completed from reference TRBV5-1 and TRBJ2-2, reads KAGVTQTPRYLIKTRGQQVTLSCSPISGHRSVSWYQQTPGQGLQFLFEYFSETQRNKGNFPGRFSGRQFSNSRSEMNVSTLELGDSALYLCASSWDRANTGELFFGEGSRLTVL.

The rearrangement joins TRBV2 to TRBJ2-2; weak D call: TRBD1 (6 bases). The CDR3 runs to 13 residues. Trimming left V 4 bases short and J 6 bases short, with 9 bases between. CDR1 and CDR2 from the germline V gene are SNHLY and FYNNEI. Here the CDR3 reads CASSGRQAGELFF. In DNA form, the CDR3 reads TGTGCCAGCAGTGGGAGACAGGCCGGGGAGCTGTTTTTT.

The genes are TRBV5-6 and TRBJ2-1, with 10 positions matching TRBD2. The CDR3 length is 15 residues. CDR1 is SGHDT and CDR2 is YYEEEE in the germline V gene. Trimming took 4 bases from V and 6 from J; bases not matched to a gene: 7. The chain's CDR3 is CASSKLAGDSNEQFF. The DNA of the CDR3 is TGTGCCAGCAGCAAGCTAGCGGGAGACTCCAATGAGCAGTTCTTC.

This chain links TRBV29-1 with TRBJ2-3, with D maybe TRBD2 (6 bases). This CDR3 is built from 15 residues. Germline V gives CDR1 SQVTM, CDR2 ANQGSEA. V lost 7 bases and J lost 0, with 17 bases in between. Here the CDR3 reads CSAQASATSTDTQYF. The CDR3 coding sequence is TGCAGCGCCCAGGCTAGCGCCACTAGCACAGATACGCAGTATTTT.

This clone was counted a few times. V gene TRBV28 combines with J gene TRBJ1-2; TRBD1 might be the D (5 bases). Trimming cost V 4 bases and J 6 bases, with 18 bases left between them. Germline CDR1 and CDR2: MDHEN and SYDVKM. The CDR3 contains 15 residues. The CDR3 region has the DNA TGTGCCAGCAGTTCCCCAGGACGGGGGACGGATGGCTACACCTTC. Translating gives CASSSPGRGTDGYTF.

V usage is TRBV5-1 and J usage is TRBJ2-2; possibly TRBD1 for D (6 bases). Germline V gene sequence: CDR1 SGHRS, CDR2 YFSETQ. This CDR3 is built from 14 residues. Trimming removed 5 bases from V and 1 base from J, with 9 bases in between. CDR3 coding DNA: TGCGCCAGCAGAGGGGGTGAGAACACCGGGGAGCTGTTTTTT. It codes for CASRGGENTGELFF. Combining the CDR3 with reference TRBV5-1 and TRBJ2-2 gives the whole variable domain KAGVTQTPRYLIKTRGQQVTLSCSPISGHRSVSWYQQTPGQGLQFLFEYFSETQRNKGNFPGRFSGRQFSNSRSEMNVSTLELGDSALYLCASRGGENTGELFFGEGSRLTVL.

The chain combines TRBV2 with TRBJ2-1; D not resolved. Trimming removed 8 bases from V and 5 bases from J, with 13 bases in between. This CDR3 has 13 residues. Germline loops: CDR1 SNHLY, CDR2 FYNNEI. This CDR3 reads CASVTSLDNEQFF. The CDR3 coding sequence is TGTGCCAGCGTGACTTCTCTCGACAATGAGCAGTTCTTC.

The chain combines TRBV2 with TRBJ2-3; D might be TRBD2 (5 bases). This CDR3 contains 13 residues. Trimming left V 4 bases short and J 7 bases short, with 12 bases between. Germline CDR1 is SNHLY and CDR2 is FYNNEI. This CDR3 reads CASSVLTTYTQYF. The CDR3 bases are TGTGCCAGCAGTGTATTGACTACTTATACGCAGTATTTT.

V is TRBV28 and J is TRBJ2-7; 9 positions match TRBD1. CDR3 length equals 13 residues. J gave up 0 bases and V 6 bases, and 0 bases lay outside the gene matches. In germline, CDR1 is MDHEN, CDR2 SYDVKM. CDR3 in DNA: TGTGCCAGCAGACAGGGGGCCTCCTACGAGCAGTACTTC. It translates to CASRQGASYEQYF. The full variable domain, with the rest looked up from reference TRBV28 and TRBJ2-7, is DVKVTQSSRYLVKRTGEKVFLECVQDMDHENMFWYRQDPGLGLRLIYFSYDVKMKEKGDIPEGYSVSREKKERFSLILESASTNQTSMYLCASRQGASYEQYFGPGTRLTVT.

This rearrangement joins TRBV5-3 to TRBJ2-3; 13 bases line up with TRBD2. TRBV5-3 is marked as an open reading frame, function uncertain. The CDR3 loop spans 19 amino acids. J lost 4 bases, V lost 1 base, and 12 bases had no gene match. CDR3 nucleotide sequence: TGTGCCAGAAGCTTGTTAGGGACTAGCGGGGAGGGGGTCGCAGATACGCAGTATTTT. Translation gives CARSLLGTSGEGVADTQYF.

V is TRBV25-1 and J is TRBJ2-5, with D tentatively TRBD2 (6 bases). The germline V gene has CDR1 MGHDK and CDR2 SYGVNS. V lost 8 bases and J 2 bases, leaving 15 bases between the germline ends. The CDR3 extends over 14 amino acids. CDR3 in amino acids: CASGRSGFQETQYF. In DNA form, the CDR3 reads TGTGCCAGCGGGAGGAGCGGGTTTCAAGAGACCCAGTACTTC. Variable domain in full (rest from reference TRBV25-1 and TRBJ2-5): EADIYQTPRYLVIGTGKKITLECSQTMGHDKMYWYQQDPGMELHLIHYSYGVNSTEKGDLSSESTVSRIRTEHFPLTLESARPSHTSQYLCASGRSGFQETQYFGPGTRLLVL.

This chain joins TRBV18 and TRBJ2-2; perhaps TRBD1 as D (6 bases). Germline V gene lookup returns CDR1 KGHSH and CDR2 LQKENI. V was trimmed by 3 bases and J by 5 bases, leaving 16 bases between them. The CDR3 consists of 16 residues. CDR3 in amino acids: CASSPTNRAGTGELFF. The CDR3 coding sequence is TGTGCCAGCTCACCCACCAACAGGGCCGGGACCGGGGAGCTGTTTTTT.

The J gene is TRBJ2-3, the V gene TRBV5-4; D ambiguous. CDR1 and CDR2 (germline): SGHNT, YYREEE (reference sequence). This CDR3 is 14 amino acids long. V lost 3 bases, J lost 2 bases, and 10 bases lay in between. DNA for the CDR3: TGTGCCAGCAGCTCCCCTCGAGCCACAGATACGCAGTATTTT. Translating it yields CASSSPRATDTQYF.

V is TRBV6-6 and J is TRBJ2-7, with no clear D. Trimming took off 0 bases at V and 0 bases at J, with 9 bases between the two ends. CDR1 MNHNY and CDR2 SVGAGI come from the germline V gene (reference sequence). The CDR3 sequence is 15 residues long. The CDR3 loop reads CASSYSTASSYEQYF. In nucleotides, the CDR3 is TGTGCCAGCAGTTACTCTACGGCTAGCTCCTACGAGCAGTACTTC.

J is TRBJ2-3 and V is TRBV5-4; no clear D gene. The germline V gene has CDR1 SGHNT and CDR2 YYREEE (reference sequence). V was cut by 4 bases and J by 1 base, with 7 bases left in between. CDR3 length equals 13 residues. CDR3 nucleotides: TGTGCCAGCAGCCAAACGGGCACAGATACGCAGTATTTT. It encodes CASSQTGTDTQYF.

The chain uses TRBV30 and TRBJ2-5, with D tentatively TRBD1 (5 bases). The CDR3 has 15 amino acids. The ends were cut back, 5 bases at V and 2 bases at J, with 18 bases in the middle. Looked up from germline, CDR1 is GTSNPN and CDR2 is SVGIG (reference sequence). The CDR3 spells CAWGSSGRDQETQYF. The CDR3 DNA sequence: TGTGCCTGGGGGTCCTCGGGCAGGGATCAAGAGACCCAGTACTTC. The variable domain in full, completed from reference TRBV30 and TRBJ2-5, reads SQTIHQWPATLVQPVGSPLSLECTVEGTSNPNLYWYRQAAGRGLQLLFYSVGIGQISSEVPQNLSASRPQDRQFILSSKKLLLSDSGFYLCAWGSSGRDQETQYFGPGTRLLVL.

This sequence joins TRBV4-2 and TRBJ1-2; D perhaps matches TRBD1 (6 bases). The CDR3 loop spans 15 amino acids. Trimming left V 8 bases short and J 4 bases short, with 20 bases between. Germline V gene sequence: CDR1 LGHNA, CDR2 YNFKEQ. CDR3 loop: CASSQNIPGVYGYTF. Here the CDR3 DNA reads TGTGCCAGCTCCCAGAATATACCAGGGGTCTATGGCTACACCTTC.

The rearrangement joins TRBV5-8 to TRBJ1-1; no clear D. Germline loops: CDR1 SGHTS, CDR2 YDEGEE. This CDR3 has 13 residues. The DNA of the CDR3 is TGTGCGGGGAATCCGGGATACAACACTGAAGCTTTCTTT. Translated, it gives CAGNPGYNTEAFF.

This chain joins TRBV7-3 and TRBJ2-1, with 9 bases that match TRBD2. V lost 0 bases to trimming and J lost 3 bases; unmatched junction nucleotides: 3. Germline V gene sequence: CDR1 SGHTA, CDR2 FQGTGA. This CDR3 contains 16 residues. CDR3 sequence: CASSLTSGSIYNEQFF. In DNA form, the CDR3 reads TGTGCCAGCAGCTTAACTAGCGGGAGTATCTACAATGAGCAGTTCTTC.